The next 14 T cell receptor beta chains were all read from a single sample in a study of T cells in localized non-small cell lung cancer. Clones were read by immunoSEQ multiplex PCR, and TCRdb kept only the in-frame ones, dropping some. In the table there are 58,000 or so clones, about nine tenths of which are singletons. The sequenced sample was peripheral blood, obtained before any cancer treatment. The receptors come from a woman aged 40-69 years with stage I lung adenocarcinoma.

The chain has TRBV27 and TRBJ1-4, with 7 bases aligning to TRBD1. V trimming: 6 bases; J trimming: 8 bases; junction bases outside the gene matches: 9. Germline V gene sequence: CDR1 MNHEY, CDR2 SMNVEV (reference sequence). The length of the CDR3 is 14 residues. CDR3 coding DNA: TGTGCCAGCAGCCTTACAGGGGTAGTGGAAAAACTGTTTTTT. It is translated as CASSLTGVVEKLFF.

The chain employs TRBV7-9 and TRBJ1-1; D is ambiguous. The CDR3 contains 13 residues. The V gene's germline CDR1 is SEHNR and CDR2 FQNEAQ (reference sequence). V lost 1 base, J lost 5 bases, and 8 bases lay in between. CDR3 coding DNA: TGTGCCAGCAGCTTAGAAGTCCGAACTGAAGCTTTCTTT. This sequence encodes CASSLEVRTEAFF.

The rearrangement links TRBV2 to TRBJ2-5; D possibly corresponds to TRBD1 (6 bases). The V gene's germline CDR1 is SNHLY and CDR2 FYNNEI. The CDR3 has 12 residues. The V gene lost 6 bases and the J gene lost 6 bases, with 11 bases spanning the gap. The CDR3 DNA reads TGTGCCAGCAGCGGACAGTCAAAGACCCAGTACTTC. Its protein product is CASSGQSKTQYF.

This chain connects TRBV27 to TRBJ1-4; tentatively, D is TRBD1 (5 bases). Trimming cost V 1 base and J 6 bases, with 21 bases left between them. Germline loops: CDR1 MNHEY, CDR2 SMNVEV (reference sequence). This CDR3 is built from 18 residues. The CDR3 DNA follows: TGTGCCAGCAGTTTATACGGCAGGTTCGGACAAGGTTATGAAAAACTGTTTTTT. This sequence encodes CASSLYGRFGQGYEKLFF.

The chain couples TRBV7-6 to TRBJ2-7; D is perhaps TRBD1 or TRBD2 (6 bases each). Germline V gives CDR1 SGHVS, CDR2 FNYEAQ. CDR3 length: 15 amino acids. V was cut by 5 bases and J by 7 bases, with 21 bases left in between. CDR3 residues: CASSPSWGAPGEQYF. The CDR3, as DNA: TGTGCCAGCAGCCCCTCCTGGGGGGCGCCAGGGGAGCAGTACTTC.

This chain links TRBV10-3 with TRBJ2-7; D could derive from TRBD1 or TRBD2 (5 bases each). Trimming removed 6 bases at V and 3 bases at J, with 12 bases between. The length of the CDR3 is 13 residues. CDR1 and CDR2 from the germline V gene are ENHRY and SYGVKD. In nucleotides, the CDR3 is TGTGCCATCAGCGGGACCGTGAGCTACGAGCAGTACTTC. Translated: CAISGTVSYEQYF.

The V and J genes are TRBV19 and TRBJ2-2, with D tentatively TRBD1 (5 bases). Germline CDR1 reads LNHDA; CDR2 reads SQIVND (reference sequence). The germline V and J ends were trimmed by 5 bases and 5 bases, with 15 bases remaining between them. The CDR3 is 15 residues long. CDR3 sequence: CASSSDRTPTGELFF. As DNA, the CDR3 is TGTGCCAGTAGTTCCGACAGAACGCCGACCGGGGAGCTGTTTTTT. Using reference TRBV19 and TRBJ2-2 for the parts outside the CDR3, the full variable domain is DGGITQSPKYLFRKEGQNVTLSCEQNLNHDAMYWYRQDPGQGLRLIYYSQIVNDFQKGDIAEGYSVSREKKESFPLTVTSAQKNPTAFYLCASSSDRTPTGELFFGEGSRLTVL.

The chain joins TRBV19 to TRBJ1-6, with D maybe TRBD1 (6 bases). The germline CDR1 and CDR2 sequences are LNHDA and SQIVND (reference sequence). Trimming took off 5 bases at V and 4 bases at J, with 9 bases between the two ends. This CDR3 comprises 14 residues. CDR3 region: CASSAGTYNSPLHF. The CDR3 coding sequence is TGTGCCAGTAGTGCGGGGACATATAATTCACCCCTCCACTTT.

The chain combines TRBV19 with TRBJ1-5, with TRBD1 as a possible D gene (5 bases). The germline gives CDR1 LNHDA, CDR2 SQIVND (reference sequence). The CDR3 loop spans 17 amino acids. Trimming took off 0 bases at V and 0 bases at J, with 12 bases between the two ends. The chain's CDR3 is CASSIDGDSYSNQPQHF. Written as DNA, the CDR3 is TGTGCCAGTAGTATAGACGGAGACAGTTATAGCAATCAGCCCCAGCATTTT.

The chain links TRBV5-1 to TRBJ1-5, with D perhaps TRBD1 (5 bases). This CDR3 comprises 15 residues. Germline CDR1 SGHRS, CDR2 YFSETQ. Trimming removed 1 base at V and 5 bases at J, with 13 bases between. The CDR3 DNA is TGCGCCAGCAGCTTGTTGGGTATGGGGGATCAGCCCCAGCATTTT. Its translation: CASSLLGMGDQPQHF.

This rearrangement joins TRBV11-2 to TRBJ2-7; no definite D call. Trimming took off 0 bases at V and 2 bases at J, with 5 bases between the two ends. Germline loops: CDR1 SGHAT, CDR2 FQNNGV. This CDR3 contains 13 residues. CDR3 region: CASSLDQPYEQYF. As DNA, the CDR3 is TGTGCCAGCAGCTTAGACCAGCCCTACGAGCAGTACTTC.

The gene calls are TRBV6-6 and TRBJ2-7; 10 nucleotides agree with TRBD1. Per germline, CDR1 MNHNY and CDR2 SVGAGI (reference sequence). After removal of 5 bases from V and 5 bases from J, the junction contained 12 bases not matched to a gene. There are 16 residues in the CDR3. The CDR3 bases are TGTGCCAGCAGTAACTTTTACGGACAGGGGGTCCACGAGCAGTACTTC. It codes for CASSNFYGQGVHEQYF.

This chain uses TRBV7-2 with TRBJ1-1, with D possibly being TRBD1 (5 bases). Germline lookup yields CDR1 SGHTA and CDR2 FQGNSA. This CDR3 region has 13 residues. Trimming shortened V by 6 bases and J by 6 bases, and 14 bases separated the two germline ends. The CDR3 bases are TGTGCCAGCAGTTATTTGGGACGGGCTGAAGCTTTCTTT. Its translation is CASSYLGRAEAFF.

This clone is a singleton in its sample. In DNA form, the CDR3 reads TGTGCCAGCTCACCACCGGGGGCAGGGATGGGAGGCATGAAAAGTGGCTACACCTTC. It specifies CASSPPGAGMGGMKSGYTF. The chain links TRBV18 to TRBJ1-2, with a weak D call TRBD1 (6 bases). Trimming took 0 bases from V and 7 from J, leaving 27 bases between them. The CDR3 contains 19 residues. Per the germline V gene, CDR1 is KGHSH and CDR2 is LQKENI.